Presented here are 15 T cell receptor beta chains from one specimen sequenced in a study of CD8 T cells in ankylosing spondylitis. One entry per CDR3 protein, called by TCRdb with MiXCR from the 5' RACE reads. The sample consists of a few hundred thousand distinct CDR3 sequences, roughly 10% of them appearing once. The sequencing input was blood, either unsorted or a sorted T cell fraction (not recorded which). These receptors were obtained from a male donor with ankylosing spondylitis or in good health (not recorded which).

This clonotype was detected ten times or more. V usage is TRBV20-1 and J usage is TRBJ2-1; 10 bases fit TRBD2. J lost 2 bases, V lost 5 bases, and 15 bases had no gene match. Germline CDR1 reads DFQATT; CDR2 reads SNEGSKA (reference sequence). CDR3 size: 18 residues. CDR3 residues: CSAAPLLAGVEPYNEQFF. The CDR3 DNA sequence: TGCAGTGCTGCCCCACTTCTAGCGGGAGTTGAGCCCTACAATGAGCAGTTCTTC.

The chain employs TRBV29-1 and TRBJ1-1; 9 bases are a match to TRBD1. Germline V gives CDR1 SQVTM, CDR2 ANQGSEA. The length of the CDR3 is 12 residues. Losses at the gene ends were 6 bases for V and 5 bases for J; bases not matched to a gene: 4. The CDR3 protein is CSVNRGRTEAFF. In DNA, the CDR3 is TGCAGCGTGAACAGGGGGCGAACTGAAGCTTTCTTT.

In its sample, this clonotype was seen many times. CDR3: CASSFSGSRSYEQYF. CDR3 coding DNA: TGTGCCAGCAGTTTCTCAGGTAGTCGGTCCTACGAGCAGTACTTC. V is TRBV28 and J is TRBJ2-7, with D unresolved. The CDR3 consists of 15 residues. V shed 3 bases and J shed 1 base, with 13 bases lying between them. CDR1 and CDR2 from the germline V gene are MDHEN and SYDVKM.

This clonotype has a count of ten or more. The J gene is TRBJ2-7, the V gene TRBV29-1, with TRBD1 matching 10 bases. The CDR3 runs 16 residues. Germline loops: CDR1 SQVTM, CDR2 ANQGSEA. V lost 2 bases to trimming and J lost 3 bases; unmatched junction nucleotides: 10. CDR3 in amino acids: CSVEQLGRTGGYEQYF. CDR3 sequence (DNA): TGCAGCGTTGAACAACTGGGCAGGACAGGGGGCTACGAGCAGTACTTC.

This clonotype was recorded many times. The J gene is TRBJ2-3, the V gene TRBV10-3; unclear D gene. The CDR3 contains 12 residues. The germline V gene encodes CDR1 ENHRY and CDR2 SYGVKD. The V and J ends lost 9 bases and 2 bases respectively, with 9 bases between them. In DNA form, the CDR3 reads TGTGCCATTTGCCCTCTCACAGATACGCAGTATTTT. It translates to CAICPLTDTQYF.

This clonotype was found many times. CDR3 nucleotides: TGCGCCAGCCGGACTAGCGGCACAATCGGGGAGCTGTTTTTT. As protein: CASRTSGTIGELFF. V is TRBV5-1 and J is TRBJ2-2; 10 bases line up with TRBD2. CDR1 is SGHRS and CDR2 is YFSETQ in the germline V gene. The CDR3 has 14 amino acids. With 7 bases clipped from V and 7 bases from J, the junction kept 7 bases outside the gene matches. Complete variable domain (other parts from reference TRBV5-1 and TRBJ2-2): KAGVTQTPRYLIKTRGQQVTLSCSPISGHRSVSWYQQTPGQGLQFLFEYFSETQRNKGNFPGRFSGRQFSNSRSEMNVSTLELGDSALYLCASRTSGTIGELFFGEGSRLTVL.

This clonotype was detected many times. The chain employs TRBV25-1 and TRBJ1-5; D not certain. Germline-derived CDR1 and CDR2 are MGHDK and SYGVNS. V was clipped by 6 bases and J by 6 bases, with 9 bases between them. The CDR3 has 12 amino acids. The CDR3 sequence: CASRGLGQPQHF. The CDR3, as DNA: TGTGCCAGCAGAGGGTTGGGTCAGCCCCAGCATTTT.

The rearrangement uses TRBV7-2 and TRBJ1-2, with 9 bases aligning to TRBD1. J was trimmed by 6 bases and V by 5 bases; bases with no gene match: 10. Per the germline V gene, CDR1 is SGHTA and CDR2 is FQGNSA. The CDR3 has 15 amino acids. This chain's CDR3 is CASSRGPQGAHGYTF. The DNA of the CDR3 is TGTGCCAGCAGCCGAGGTCCACAGGGGGCGCATGGCTACACCTTC. The full variable domain, its missing parts supplied by reference TRBV7-2 and TRBJ1-2, is GAGVSQSPSNKVTEKGKDVELRCDPISGHTALYWYRQSLGQGLEFLIYFQGNSAPDKSGLPSDRFSAERTGGSVSTLTIQRTQQEDSAVYLCASSRGPQGAHGYTFGSGTRLTVV.

This clonotype was seen repeatedly, ten times or more. This rearrangement joins TRBV6-5 to TRBJ2-3; TRBD2 matches 9 bases. Trimming at V came to 2 bases and at J to 5 bases, leaving 5 bases not matched to a gene. The CDR3 covers 15 residues. The germline V gene has CDR1 MNHEY and CDR2 SVGAGI. CDR3 DNA sequence: TGTGCCAGCAGTTACGTAGCGGGGGCAGGAGATACGCAGTATTTT. It specifies CASSYVAGAGDTQYF.

The J gene is TRBJ2-1, the V gene TRBV7-3; 9 bases are shared with TRBD2. CDR1 SGHTA and CDR2 FQGTGA come from the germline V gene. The junction had 3 bases not matched to a gene; V was cut back by 4 bases and J by 2 bases. The CDR3 contains 15 residues. Here the CDR3 DNA reads TGTGCCAGCAGCTCGCTAGCGGGAACCTACAATGAGCAGTTCTTC. It is translated as CASSSLAGTYNEQFF.

The sample holds many counts of this clonotype. The V gene is TRBV4-1, the J gene TRBJ2-1; a possible D gene is TRBD2 (7 bases). V lost 1 base and J 3 bases, leaving 16 bases between the germline ends. From germline, CDR1 is MGHRA and CDR2 YSYEKL. The CDR3 extends over 17 amino acids. Written as DNA, the CDR3 is TGCGCCAGCAGCCAAGTTTTGCGGGGGCCATACTACAATGAGCAGTTCTTC. This codes for CASSQVLRGPYYNEQFF.

This clonotype was picked up many times. The chain recombines TRBV11-2 with TRBJ1-1, with D unresolved. The V end lost 2 bases, the J end lost 4 bases, and 14 bases lay between the germline ends. The CDR3 loop spans 15 amino acids. CDR1 and CDR2 (germline): SGHAT, FQNNGV. CDR3 sequence reads: CASSLPGALSTEAFF. CDR3 DNA: TGTGCCAGCAGCTTACCAGGAGCGTTAAGCACTGAAGCTTTCTTT.

The chain recombines TRBV20-1 with TRBJ2-1; the match to TRBD2 covers 7 bases. Germline V gene lookup returns CDR1 DFQATT and CDR2 SNEGSKA (reference sequence). The CDR3 extends over 12 amino acids. V trimming: 6 bases; J trimming: 6 bases; junction bases outside the gene matches: 5. The CDR3 sequence is CSASTSSNEQFF. In DNA, the CDR3 is TGCAGTGCGTCGACTAGCAGCAATGAGCAGTTCTTC.

The table lists this clonotype with a few counts. The V call is TRBV2, the J call TRBJ2-1, with 15 bases that match TRBD2. V trimming: 8 bases; J trimming: 9 bases; junction bases outside the gene matches: 8. The CDR3 is 15 amino acids. Per the germline V gene, CDR1 is SNHLY and CDR2 is FYNNEI. The DNA for the CDR3 is TGTGCCAGCGTTTGGACTAGCGGGAGGGTCAGTGAGCAGTTCTTC. Translating it yields CASVWTSGRVSEQFF. The full variable domain, completed using reference TRBV2 and TRBJ2-1, is EPEVTQTPSHQVTQMGQEVILRCVPISNHLYFYWYRQILGQKVEFLVSFYNNEISEKSEIFDDQFSVERPDGSNFTLKIRSTKLEDSAMYFCASVWTSGRVSEQFFGPGTRLTVL.

Ten or more counts support this clonotype. This sequence joins TRBV20-1 and TRBJ2-7, with D unresolved. From germline, CDR1 is DFQATT and CDR2 SNEGSKA (reference sequence). This CDR3 is built from 11 residues. Trimming cost V 6 bases and J 3 bases, with 9 bases left between them. CDR3 in DNA: TGCAGTGCGCAGCGACACTACGAGCAGTACTTC. Translated: CSAQRHYEQYF.